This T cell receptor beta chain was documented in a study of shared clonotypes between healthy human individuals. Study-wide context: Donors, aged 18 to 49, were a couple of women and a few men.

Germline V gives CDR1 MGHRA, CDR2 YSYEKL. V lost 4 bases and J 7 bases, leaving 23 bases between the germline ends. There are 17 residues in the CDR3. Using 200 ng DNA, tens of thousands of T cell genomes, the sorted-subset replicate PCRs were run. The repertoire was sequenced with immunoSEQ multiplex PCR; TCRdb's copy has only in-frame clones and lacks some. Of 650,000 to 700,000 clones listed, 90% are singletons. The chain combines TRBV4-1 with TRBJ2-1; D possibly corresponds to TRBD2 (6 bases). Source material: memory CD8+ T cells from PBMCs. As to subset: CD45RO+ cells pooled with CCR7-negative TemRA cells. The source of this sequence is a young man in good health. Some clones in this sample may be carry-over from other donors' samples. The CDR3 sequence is CASSPKWFRDFTNEQFF. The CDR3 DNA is TGCGCCAGCAGCCCGAAGTGGTTCCGGGACTTCACTAATGAGCAGTTCTTC.